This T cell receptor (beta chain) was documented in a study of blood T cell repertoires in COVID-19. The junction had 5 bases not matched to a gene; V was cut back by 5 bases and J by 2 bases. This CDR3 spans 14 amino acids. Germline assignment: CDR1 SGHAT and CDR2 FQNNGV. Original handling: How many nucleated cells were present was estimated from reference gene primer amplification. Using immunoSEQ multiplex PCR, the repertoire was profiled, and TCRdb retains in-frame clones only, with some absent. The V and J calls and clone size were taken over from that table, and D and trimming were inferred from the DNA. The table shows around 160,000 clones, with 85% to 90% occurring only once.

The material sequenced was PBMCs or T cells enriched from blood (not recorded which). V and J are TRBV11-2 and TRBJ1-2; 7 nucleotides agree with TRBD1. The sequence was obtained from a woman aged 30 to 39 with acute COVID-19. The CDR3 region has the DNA TGTGCCAGCAGCCCCGGACAGGCAAACTATGGCTACACCTTC. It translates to CASSPGQANYGYTF.